The 8 T cell receptor beta chains below were found in one sample sequenced in a study of OX40 agonist ivuxolimab in advanced cancers. This table comes from immunoSEQ multiplex PCR, and its TCRdb copy is limited to in-frame clones, with some not included. Of roughly 82,000 clones in the sample, roughly 90% were seen once. This sample comprised CD4+ or CD8+ T cells sorted from blood, obtained in a trial of the OX40 agonist ivuxolimab. The origin of the receptors is an adult with an advanced solid tumor such as melanoma, head and neck, liver or kidney cancer.

The rearrangement joins TRBV7-6 to TRBJ2-1, with D perhaps matching TRBD2 (5 bases). CDR1 SGHVS and CDR2 FNYEAQ come from the germline V gene. This CDR3 region has 14 residues. Trimming removed 0 bases from V and 3 bases from J, with 6 bases in between. This CDR3 is CASSLAGDYNEQFF. The CDR3 coding sequence is TGTGCCAGCAGCTTAGCCGGGGACTACAATGAGCAGTTCTTC.

The rearrangement links TRBV2 to TRBJ1-5; D might be TRBD1 (6 bases). Germline V gives CDR1 SNHLY, CDR2 FYNNEI. The CDR3 runs 14 residues. The germline V and J ends were trimmed by 6 bases and 6 bases, with 15 bases remaining between them. CDR3 amino acids: CASRPPGAPQPQHF. The DNA for the CDR3 is TGTGCCAGCAGGCCCCCAGGGGCCCCTCAGCCCCAGCATTTT. Variable domain in full (rest from reference TRBV2 and TRBJ1-5): EPEVTQTPSHQVTQMGQEVILRCVPISNHLYFYWYRQILGQKVEFLVSFYNNEISEKSEIFDDQFSVERPDGSNFTLKIRSTKLEDSAMYFCASRPPGAPQPQHFGDGTRLSIL.

This clone was recorded a few times. The chain carries TRBV27 and TRBJ1-1; no firm D call. The CDR3 extends over 12 amino acids. V was clipped by 10 bases and J by 8 bases, with 17 bases between them. Germline V lookup: CDR1 MNHEY, CDR2 SMNVEV (reference sequence). CDR3 loop: CATANLRGEAFF. The CDR3 DNA is TGTGCCACCGCAAATTTACGGGGAGAAGCTTTCTTT.

This chain links TRBV5-1 with TRBJ1-1; possibly TRBD1 for D (6 bases). The CDR3 totals 17 residues. The germline V gene encodes CDR1 SGHRS and CDR2 YFSETQ. The V gene lost 4 bases and the J gene lost 0 bases, with 19 bases spanning the gap. CDR3 sequence: CASSLLPWTALNTEAFF. DNA of the CDR3: TGCGCCAGCAGCCTCCTCCCTTGGACAGCCTTGAACACTGAAGCTTTCTTT. Filled out from reference TRBV5-1 and TRBJ1-1, the complete variable domain reads KAGVTQTPRYLIKTRGQQVTLSCSPISGHRSVSWYQQTPGQGLQFLFEYFSETQRNKGNFPGRFSGRQFSNSRSEMNVSTLELGDSALYLCASSLLPWTALNTEAFFGQGTRLTVV.

V usage is TRBV28 and J usage is TRBJ1-2, with TRBD1 as a possible D gene (5 bases). Trimming removed 5 bases at V and 0 bases at J, with 10 bases between. CDR3 length: 14 residues. Germline lookup yields CDR1 MDHEN and CDR2 SYDVKM. In nucleotides, the CDR3 is TGTGCCAGCAGTCCCCCGGGACCTAACTATGGCTACACCTTC. Translation gives CASSPPGPNYGYTF.

J is TRBJ2-1 and V is TRBV27; 13 bases are shared with TRBD2. CDR1 is MNHEY, CDR2 SMNVEV, per germline (reference sequence). The CDR3 loop spans 15 amino acids. V lost 8 bases and J lost 8; bases outside the gene matches: 9. The CDR3 loop reads CASGTILAGGDEQFF. CDR3 DNA sequence: TGTGCCAGCGGCACCATACTAGCGGGAGGGGATGAGCAGTTCTTC.

As regards this clone: Its ends do not fully match the called genes, so a read error is possible. This rearrangement joins TRBV7-9 to TRBJ2-1, with 10 bases that match TRBD1. Germline V gives CDR1 SEHNR, CDR2 FQNEAQ (reference sequence). The CDR3 has 12 amino acids. Here the CDR3 reads CASSRQGAEEFF. CDR3 DNA: TGTGCCAGCAGCCGACAGGGGGCTGAGGAGTTCTTC.

V is TRBV7-6 and J is TRBJ2-7; TRBD2 matches 12 bases. V shed 1 base and J 3 bases; nucleotides not matched to a gene: 7. This CDR3 is 17 amino acids long. Germline V gene data show CDR1 as SGHVS and CDR2 as FNYEAQ. The CDR3 sequence: CASSLESSLAGGYEQYF. For the CDR3, the DNA is TGTGCCAGCAGCTTAGAGAGTTCACTAGCGGGAGGCTACGAGCAGTACTTC.